Shown below are 21 T cell receptor beta chains from a single sample sequenced in a study of response to subunit inactivated influenza vaccine. TCRdb re-called the RT-PCR reads through MiXCR, storing one row per CDR3 protein. Among hundreds of thousands of distinct CDR3 sequences, roughly 8.2% were seen once, and the ten largest hold 13%. Material: PBMCs from blood, obtained 23 to 25 months after vaccination. Source of these receptors: a man aged 50 to 75 who received an inactivated influenza vaccine.

The sample holds a few counts of this clonotype. This chain connects TRBV24-1 to TRBJ2-5, with D perhaps matching TRBD2 (5 bases). The CDR3 runs to 15 residues. Germline V gene lookup returns CDR1 KGHDR and CDR2 SFDVKD. V lost 9 bases to trimming and J lost 2 bases, with 18 bases between them. The CDR3 protein is CATGGMEDLQETQYF. The CDR3 bases are TGTGCCACCGGAGGAATGGAGGACCTACAAGAGACCCAGTACTTC.

This clonotype was found many times. This chain connects TRBV28 to TRBJ1-5, with 8 bases matching TRBD1. V lost 4 bases to trimming and J lost 5 bases; unmatched junction nucleotides: 7. The CDR3 covers 15 residues. Germline CDR1 is MDHEN and CDR2 is SYDVKM. The CDR3 sequence is CASSSSGTGYQPQHF. The CDR3 region has the DNA TGTGCCAGCAGTTCGTCGGGGACAGGTTATCAGCCCCAGCATTTT.

CDR3 nucleotides: TGTGCCAGCAGCCCCTCGCTGGGTCGGGCTGAAGCTTTCTTT. Its protein is CASSPSLGRAEAFF. The genes are TRBV7-9 and TRBJ1-1; D is unclear. Germline CDR1 reads SEHNR; CDR2 reads FQNEAQ (reference sequence). CDR3 length: 14 amino acids. The V end was cut by 5 bases, the J end by 6 bases, with 16 bases between.

The chain carries TRBV6-2 or TRBV6-3 and TRBJ1-2; TRBD1 matches at 10 bases. The CDR3 has 17 residues. Germline lookup yields CDR1 MNHEY and CDR2 SVGEGT. V gave up 5 bases and J gave up 4 bases; unmatched junction bases: 13. CDR3 sequence: CASSILFGTGDLYGYTF. DNA of the CDR3: TGTGCCAGCAGTATCCTCTTTGGGACAGGGGACCTCTATGGCTACACCTTC.

The chain recombines TRBV7-2 with TRBJ1-1, with D uncertain. Germline V gene lookup returns CDR1 SGHTA and CDR2 FQGNSA. The CDR3 length is 14 residues. Trimming removed 7 bases at V and 1 base at J, with 13 bases between. The CDR3 DNA follows: TGTGCCAGCACCCCTGGCTGGGCGAACACTGAAGCTTTCTTT. This encodes CASTPGWANTEAFF.

This clonotype was observed a few times. The chain employs TRBV21-1 and TRBJ1-3. TRBV21-1 is assigned pseudogene status. The CDR3 is 17 amino acids. CDR3 DNA: TGTGCCAGCAGCAAAGTTGAAGGTTCGAGCTCTGGAAACACCATATATTTT. This sequence encodes CASSKVEGSSSGNTIYF.

There are many counts of this clonotype. The chain couples TRBV4-1 to TRBJ2-7, with 10 bases that match TRBD1. CDR3 size: 14 residues. CDR1 and CDR2 (germline): MGHRA, YSYEKL. V dropped 3 bases and J dropped 6; count of bases not matched to a gene: 5. The CDR3: CASSHPGTGAEQYF. The CDR3 DNA reads TGCGCCAGCAGCCATCCCGGGACAGGGGCCGAGCAGTACTTC.

This clonotype occurred a few times. The rearrangement uses TRBV20-1 and TRBJ1-2; no reliable D call. From germline, CDR1 is DFQATT and CDR2 SNEGSKA (reference sequence). CDR3 length equals 13 residues. V was cut by 5 bases and J by 4 bases, with 14 bases left in between. CDR3 DNA sequence: TGCAGTGCTGCATCCGGAACGGTCTATGGCTACACCTTC. It translates to CSAASGTVYGYTF.

This sequence joins TRBV6-5 and TRBJ1-3; D is undetermined. The germline CDR1 and CDR2 sequences are MNHEY and SVGAGI. CDR3 length: 11 residues. Trimming took off 11 bases at V and 4 bases at J, with 9 bases between the two ends. The CDR3 DNA reads TGTGCCTCCTCATGGGGAAACACCATATATTTT. It translates to CASSWGNTIYF.

This clonotype was counted only a few times. The chain has TRBV28 and TRBJ2-6, with a weak D call TRBD2 (5 bases). Germline CDR1 reads MDHEN; CDR2 reads SYDVKM. Trimming removed 6 bases at V and 1 base at J, with 7 bases between. The CDR3 length is 14 residues. CDR3 amino acids: CASSRDSGANVLTF. The CDR3 DNA follows: TGTGCCAGCAGCCGGGATTCTGGGGCCAACGTCCTGACTTTC.

This clonotype showed up many times. The gene calls are TRBV20-1 and TRBJ2-5; D remains unclear. The V end lost 4 bases, the J end lost 5 bases, and 11 bases lay between the germline ends. The CDR3 is 12 residues long. CDR1 DFQATT and CDR2 SNEGSKA come from the germline V gene (reference sequence). Written as DNA, the CDR3 is TGCAGTGCTATTAAGGCGCCGGAGACCCAGTACTTC. As protein: CSAIKAPETQYF.

This clonotype was seen at least ten times. V gene TRBV2 combines with J gene TRBJ1-1; D uncertain. Germline CDR1 and CDR2: SNHLY and FYNNEI. The CDR3 extends over 15 amino acids. V was shortened by 4 bases and J by 0 bases, with 12 bases between the two germline ends. CDR3 nucleotides: TGTGCCAGCAGTGCGGCTACTCATATGAACACTGAAGCTTTCTTT. Its translation is CASSAATHMNTEAFF.

This clonotype appeared many times. This sequence joins TRBV24-1 and TRBJ2-1, with D unresolved. This CDR3 contains 12 residues. V lost 1 base and J lost 10, with 7 bases in between. Germline CDR1 reads KGHDR; CDR2 reads SFDVKD. The DNA of the CDR3 is TGTGCCACCAGTGATTTTTCTATAGAGCAGTTCTTC. Amino acids: CATSDFSIEQFF.

The chain carries TRBV12-1 and TRBJ2-3. TRBV12-1 is assigned pseudogene status. There are 13 residues in the CDR3. The CDR3 DNA reads TGTGCCAGCAGCTTTCAGCAGACAGATACGCAGTATTTT. It codes for CASSFQQTDTQYF.

Many counts were recorded for this clonotype. The chain links TRBV15 to TRBJ1-5; 9 positions agree with TRBD1. J was trimmed by 4 bases and V by 2 bases; bases with no gene match: 9. The length of the CDR3 is 17 residues. Germline CDR1 and CDR2: LNHNV and YYDKDF (reference sequence). The CDR3 protein is CATSRRRDRDRNQPQHF. The CDR3 nucleotides are TGTGCCACCAGCAGACGCCGGGACAGGGACCGAAATCAGCCCCAGCATTTT.

This clonotype was seen ten or more times. This rearrangement joins TRBV6-5 to TRBJ2-3, with D uncertain. The germline V gene has CDR1 MNHEY and CDR2 SVGAGI. The CDR3 contains 14 residues. Trimming shortened V by 0 bases and J by 0 bases, and 4 bases separated the two germline ends. The CDR3 is CASSYSRSTDTQYF. In DNA, the CDR3 is TGTGCCAGCAGTTACTCTAGGAGCACAGATACGCAGTATTTT.

J is TRBJ1-2 and V is TRBV29-1; 9 bases line up with TRBD1. CDR1 is SQVTM and CDR2 is ANQGSEA in the germline V gene. CDR3 length: 13 residues. CDR3 DNA sequence: TGCCGCGGCGGGACAGGGAGTAACTATGGCTACACCTTC. Translating it yields CRGGTGSNYGYTF.

V and J are TRBV4-2 and TRBJ1-4; 7 nucleotides agree with TRBD1. The V and J ends lost 1 base and 4 bases, in that order; junction bases with no gene match: 6. This CDR3 contains 16 residues. Germline CDR1 reads LGHNA; CDR2 reads YNFKEQ. CDR3 coding DNA: TGTGCCAGCAGCCAAGCGATGGACAGGCTTAATGAAAAACTGTTTTTT. Translating it yields CASSQAMDRLNEKLFF.

This chain links TRBV7-9 with TRBJ2-3; 7 bases agree with TRBD2. Germline V gene lookup returns CDR1 SEHNR and CDR2 FQNEAQ (reference sequence). This CDR3 has 16 residues. The ends lost 2 bases at V and 1 base at J; junction bases unmatched: 6. The CDR3 coding sequence is TGTGCCAGCAGCTTATTTGGCGGGAGAGGCACAGATACGCAGTATTTT. Translation gives CASSLFGGRGTDTQYF.

The chain combines TRBV7-2 with TRBJ2-3; TRBD1 is a possible D gene (5 bases). The CDR3 is made up of 16 amino acids. The ends were cut back, 3 bases at V and 0 bases at J, with 13 bases in the middle. CDR1 and CDR2 from the germline V gene are SGHTA and FQGNSA. The CDR3 DNA reads TGTGCCAGCAGCTTGTTTCCGGCAGGGAGCACAGATACGCAGTATTTT. It specifies CASSLFPAGSTDTQYF.

The chain combines TRBV14 with TRBJ2-2; D gene ambiguous. The V gene's germline CDR1 is SGHDN and CDR2 FVKESK. There are 13 residues in the CDR3. V was clipped by 3 bases and J by 3 bases, with 5 bases between them. CDR3 nucleotide sequence: TGTGCCAGCAGCCACGCCTACACCGGGGAGCTGTTTTTT. This encodes CASSHAYTGELFF.